The present T cell receptor beta chain was sequenced within a study of T-cell memory formation after mild COVID-19. Study as a whole: TCR clusters were largely donor specific.

Whole-study results and caveats: Cross-reactive memory apparently joined, as some responding clones appeared in pre-infection memory. Clones which contracted sat mainly in CM and EM if CD4+, and in EMRA if CD8+. Clones shrinking from day 15 to 85 showed even CD4/CD8 mixes; later expanders tilted CD4+.

TCRdb analysed the 5' RACE reads with MiXCR anew, one entry per CDR3 protein. The data hold around 83,000 distinct CDR3 sequences, with around a quarter observed a single time. The V gene's germline CDR1 is SGHRS and CDR2 YFSETQ. The V end was cut by 3 bases, the J end by 3 bases, with 7 bases between. This CDR3 has 13 residues. On this clonotype itself: Antigen unknown.

The sample comprised PBMCs or a T cell subset sorted from them (not recorded which). This TCR derives from a man aged 18 to 29 who had mild COVID-19 (a few samples of this study predate the infection). Cell type and time point are not known. The rearrangement links TRBV5-1 to TRBJ1-5; D call uncertain. CDR3 DNA sequence: TGCGCCAGCAGCTCGGCTTTCAATCAGCCCCAGCATTTT. This gives the protein CASSSAFNQPQHF.